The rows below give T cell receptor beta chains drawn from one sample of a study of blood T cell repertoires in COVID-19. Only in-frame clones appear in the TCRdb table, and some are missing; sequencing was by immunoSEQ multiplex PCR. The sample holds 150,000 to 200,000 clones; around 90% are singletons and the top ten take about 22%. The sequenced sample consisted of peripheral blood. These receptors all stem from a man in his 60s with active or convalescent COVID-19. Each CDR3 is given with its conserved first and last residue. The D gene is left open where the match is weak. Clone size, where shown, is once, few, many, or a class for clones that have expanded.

CASSWGRGQGRDTEAFF	TGCGCCAGCAGCTGGGGCCGGGGACAGGGGCGTGACACTGAAGCTTTCTTT	TRBD1	TRBV5-1	TRBJ1-1	once
CASSTIDGGGYEQYF	TGTGCCAGTAGTACCATTGATGGGGGGGGCTACGAGCAGTACTTC	TRBD2	TRBV19	TRBJ2-7	NA
CASSRAGTYSNQPQHF	TGTGCCAGTAGTAGGGCCGGGACATATAGCAATCAGCCCCAGCATTTT	NA	TRBV19	TRBJ1-5	NA
CADKPPGHSGANVLTF	TGTGCAGACAAACCCCCAGGGCACTCTGGGGCCAACGTCCTGACTTTC	NA	TRBV27	TRBJ2-6	NA
CASSQDRGSQPQHF	TGCGCCAGCAGCCAAGATCGAGGTTCCCAGCCCCAGCATTTT	NA	TRBV4-1	TRBJ1-5	NA
CASSTRGQGGETQYF	TGTGCCAGCAGCACCCGGGGACAGGGCGGGGAGACCCAGTACTTC	TRBD1	TRBV9	TRBJ2-5	once
CASRDNTGSTEAFF	TGCGCCAGCAGGGATAATACAGGATCCACTGAAGCTTTCTTT	NA	TRBV5-1	TRBJ1-1	NA
CASSEGPRTVMDTQYF	TGTGCCAGCAGTGAAGGCCCGCGGACTGTTATGGATACGCAGTATTTT	NA	TRBV6-1	TRBJ2-3	NA
CASSPGTSGGQETQYF	TGCGCCAGCAGCCCCGGGACTAGCGGGGGCCAAGAGACCCAGTACTTC	TRBD2	TRBV5-1	TRBJ2-5	NA
CASKEQGALRETQYF	TGCGCCAGCAAGGAGCAGGGGGCGCTCCGAGAGACCCAGTACTTC	TRBD1	TRBV5-1	TRBJ2-5	NA
CASSLEGNYGYTF	TGTGCCAGCAGCTTGGAGGGGAACTATGGCTACACCTTC	NA	TRBV5-4	TRBJ1-2	NA